This TCR beta chain was captured in a study of shared clonotypes between healthy human individuals. Only one count was recorded for this clone. Method: immunoSEQ multiplex PCR; TCRdb's copy keeps in-frame clones and lacks some. The data show about 2.1 million clones, with 85% to 95% seen just once and about 1.7% held by the top ten. CDR3 length equals 16 residues. Germline lookup yields CDR1 MNHEY and CDR2 SMNVEV (reference sequence). Germline trimming cut 7 bases from V and 1 base from J; bases unmatched to any gene: 10. Naive CD8 cells were CD45RO-negative, positively selected for CCR7, excluding terminally differentiated effector memory CD45RA+ cells.

The sequenced sample consisted of naive CD8+ T cells from PBMCs. The chain employs TRBV27 and TRBJ2-3, with 8 bases identical to TRBD2. This receptor was identified in a man aged 18 to 29 in good health. Some clones in this sample may be carry-over from other donors' samples. CDR3 bases: TGTGCCAGCACCCCATGGTCGGGGGGGGGCACAGATACGCAGTATTTT. As protein: CASTPWSGGGTDTQYF.